This T cell receptor (beta chain) was retrieved from a study of lymphopenia after photon versus proton radiotherapy. This CDR3 has 13 residues. V lost 3 bases, J lost 2 bases, and 7 bases lay in between. The V gene's germline CDR1 is GTSNPN and CDR2 SVGIG (reference sequence). Study-wide results and limits: Larger post-nadir TCR diversity loss correlated inversely with survival in deceased patients. Authors raise, but do not show, better survival with proton therapy. Post-nadir diversity loss with photons came from oligoclonal expansion, particularly CD8+ Temra cells. Relative stability marked proton patients; photon patients lost diversity and naive cells.

Method: immunoSEQ multiplex PCR; TCRdb's copy keeps in-frame clones and lacks some. This repertoire shows approximately 170,000 clones, about nine tenths found once; its top ten account for about 4.7%. A word on this clone: Its antigen is unknown. Other DNA variants within this sample encode the same CDR3.

The J gene is TRBJ2-2, the V gene TRBV30; no firm D call. This clonotype was sampled from a man in his forties or fifties with gastric cancer. The starting material was peripheral blood, obtained from a patient treated with photon-based radiotherapy. The CDR3 reads CAWSSSNTGELFF. CDR3 DNA: TGTGCCTGGAGCTCAAGCAACACCGGGGAGCTGTTTTTT.